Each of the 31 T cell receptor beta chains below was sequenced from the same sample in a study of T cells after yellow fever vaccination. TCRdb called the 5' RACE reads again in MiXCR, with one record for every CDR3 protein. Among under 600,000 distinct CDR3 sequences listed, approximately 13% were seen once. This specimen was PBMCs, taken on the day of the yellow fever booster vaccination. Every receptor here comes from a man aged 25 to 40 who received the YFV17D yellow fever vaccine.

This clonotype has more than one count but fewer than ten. The CDR3 spells CASSQDSTSTDTQYF. CDR3 bases: TGCGCCAGCAGCCAAGATAGTACTAGCACAGATACGCAGTATTTT. The rearrangement links TRBV4-3 to TRBJ2-3; D gene unclear. The V and J ends lost 0 bases and 0 bases respectively, with 7 bases between them. CDR3 length equals 15 residues. Germline V gene sequence: CDR1 LGHNA, CDR2 YSLEER.

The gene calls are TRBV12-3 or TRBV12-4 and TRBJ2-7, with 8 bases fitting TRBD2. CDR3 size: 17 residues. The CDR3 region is CTFCLGFRREALYEQYF. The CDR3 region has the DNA TGTACCTTCTGTTTAGGGTTTAGGCGGGAGGCCCTCTACGAGCAGTACTTC.

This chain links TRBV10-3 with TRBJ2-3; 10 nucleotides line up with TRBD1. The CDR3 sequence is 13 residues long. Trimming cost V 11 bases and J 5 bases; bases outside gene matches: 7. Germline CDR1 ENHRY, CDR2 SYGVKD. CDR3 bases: TGTGCCTCCTTGCGGACAGGGGGAGATACGCAGTATTTT. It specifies CASLRTGGDTQYF.

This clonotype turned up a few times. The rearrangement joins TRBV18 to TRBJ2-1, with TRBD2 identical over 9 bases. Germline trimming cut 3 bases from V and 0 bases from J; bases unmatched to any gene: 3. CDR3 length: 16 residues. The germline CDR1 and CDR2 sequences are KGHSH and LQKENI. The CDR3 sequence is CASSPFSGSSYNEQFF. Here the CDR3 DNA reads TGTGCCAGCTCACCTTTTAGCGGGAGCTCCTACAATGAGCAGTTCTTC.

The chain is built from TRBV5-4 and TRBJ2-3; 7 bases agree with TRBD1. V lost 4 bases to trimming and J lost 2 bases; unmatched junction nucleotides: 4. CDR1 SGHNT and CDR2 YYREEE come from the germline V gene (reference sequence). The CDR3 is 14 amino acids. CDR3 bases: TGTGCCAGCAGCAGGGGACAGAACACAGATACGCAGTATTTT. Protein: CASSRGQNTDTQYF.

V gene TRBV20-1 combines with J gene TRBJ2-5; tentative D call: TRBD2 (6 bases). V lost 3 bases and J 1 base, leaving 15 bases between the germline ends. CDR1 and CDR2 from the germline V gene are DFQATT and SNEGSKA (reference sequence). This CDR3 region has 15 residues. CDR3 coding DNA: TGCAGTGCTAGCGGCGTCAGGACTATCCAAGAGACCCAGTACTTC. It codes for CSASGVRTIQETQYF.

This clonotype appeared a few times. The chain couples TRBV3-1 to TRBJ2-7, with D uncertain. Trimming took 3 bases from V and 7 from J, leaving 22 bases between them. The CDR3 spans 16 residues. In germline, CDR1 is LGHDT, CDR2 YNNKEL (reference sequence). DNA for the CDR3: TGTGCCAGCAGCCAGGAAGGAGTTTGGCTTTCACGGGAGCAGTACTTC. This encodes CASSQEGVWLSREQYF.

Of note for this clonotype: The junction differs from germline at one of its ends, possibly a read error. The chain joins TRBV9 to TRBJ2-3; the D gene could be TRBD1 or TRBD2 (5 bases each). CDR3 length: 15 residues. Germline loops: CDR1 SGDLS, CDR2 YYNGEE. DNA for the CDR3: TGTGCCAGCAGCGTTTGGGGGATCAGCACAGTTACGCAGTATTTT. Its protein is CASSVWGISTVTQYF.

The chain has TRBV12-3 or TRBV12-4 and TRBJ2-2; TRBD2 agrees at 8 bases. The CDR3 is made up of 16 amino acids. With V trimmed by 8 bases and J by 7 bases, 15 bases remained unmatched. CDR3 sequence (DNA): TGTGCCAGCGGTATCGGGAGGGCCGGTTGGTACGGGGAGCTGTTTTTT. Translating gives CASGIGRAGWYGELFF.

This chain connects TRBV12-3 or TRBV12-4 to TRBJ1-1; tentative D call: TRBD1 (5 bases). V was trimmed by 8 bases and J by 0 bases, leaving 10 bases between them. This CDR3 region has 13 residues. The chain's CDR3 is CASAADMNTEAFF. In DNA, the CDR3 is TGTGCCAGCGCCGCGGACATGAACACTGAAGCTTTCTTT.

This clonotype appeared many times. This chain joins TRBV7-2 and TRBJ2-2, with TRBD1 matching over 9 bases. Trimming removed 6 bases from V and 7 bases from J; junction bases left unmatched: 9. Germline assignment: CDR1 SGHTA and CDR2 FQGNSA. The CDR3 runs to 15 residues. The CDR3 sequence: CASRSPGQGGGELFF. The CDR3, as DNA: TGTGCCAGCAGGTCCCCGGGACAGGGAGGCGGGGAGCTGTTTTTT.

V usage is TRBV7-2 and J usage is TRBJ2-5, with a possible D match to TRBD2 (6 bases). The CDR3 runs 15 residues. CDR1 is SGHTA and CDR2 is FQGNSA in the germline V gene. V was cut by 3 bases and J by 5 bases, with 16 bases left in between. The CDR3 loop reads CASSFGGRFVETQYF. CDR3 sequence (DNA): TGTGCCAGCAGCTTCGGAGGGCGCTTTGTGGAGACCCAGTACTTC.

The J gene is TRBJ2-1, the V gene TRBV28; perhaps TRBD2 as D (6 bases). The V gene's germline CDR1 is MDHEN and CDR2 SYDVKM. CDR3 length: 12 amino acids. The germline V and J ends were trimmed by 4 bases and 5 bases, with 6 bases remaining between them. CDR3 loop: CASSWGDNEQFF. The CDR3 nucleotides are TGTGCCAGCAGTTGGGGGGACAATGAGCAGTTCTTC.

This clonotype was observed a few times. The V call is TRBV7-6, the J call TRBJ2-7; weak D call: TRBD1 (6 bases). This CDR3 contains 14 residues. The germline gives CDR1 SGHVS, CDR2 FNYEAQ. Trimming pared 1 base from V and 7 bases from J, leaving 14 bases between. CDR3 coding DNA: TGTGCCAGCAGCTTAGGGGGGACACTGACGGAGCAGTACTTC. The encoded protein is CASSLGGTLTEQYF.

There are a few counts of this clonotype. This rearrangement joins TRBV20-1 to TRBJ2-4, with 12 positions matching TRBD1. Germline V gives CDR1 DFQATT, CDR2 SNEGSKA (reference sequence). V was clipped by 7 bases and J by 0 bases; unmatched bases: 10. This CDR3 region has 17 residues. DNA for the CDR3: TGCAGTGACACCGGGACAGGGGGCACCCTAGCCAAAAACATTCAGTACTTC. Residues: CSDTGTGGTLAKNIQYF.

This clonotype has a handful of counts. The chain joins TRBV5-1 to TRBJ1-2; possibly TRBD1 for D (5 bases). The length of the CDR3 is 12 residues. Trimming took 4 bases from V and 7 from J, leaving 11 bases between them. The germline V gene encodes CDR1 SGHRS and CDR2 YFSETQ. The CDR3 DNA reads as TGCGCCAGCAGCACCCAGGGCCCTGGCTACACCTTC. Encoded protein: CASSTQGPGYTF.

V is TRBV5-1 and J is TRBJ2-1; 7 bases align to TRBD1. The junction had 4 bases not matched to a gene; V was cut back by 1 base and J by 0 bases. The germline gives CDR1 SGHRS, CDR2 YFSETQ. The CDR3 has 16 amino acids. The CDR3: CASSLQGVLSYNEQFF. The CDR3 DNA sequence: TGCGCCAGCAGCTTGCAGGGGGTGCTCTCCTACAATGAGCAGTTCTTC.

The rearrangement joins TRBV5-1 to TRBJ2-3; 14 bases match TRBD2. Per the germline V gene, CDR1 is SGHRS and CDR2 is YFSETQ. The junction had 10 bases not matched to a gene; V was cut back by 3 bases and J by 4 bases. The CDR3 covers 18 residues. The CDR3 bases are TGCGCCAGCAGCTCGGGACTAGCGGGAGCTATCCGGGCAGATACGCAGTATTTT. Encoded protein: CASSSGLAGAIRADTQYF. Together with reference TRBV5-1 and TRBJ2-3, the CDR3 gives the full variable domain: KAGVTQTPRYLIKTRGQQVTLSCSPISGHRSVSWYQQTPGQGLQFLFEYFSETQRNKGNFPGRFSGRQFSNSRSEMNVSTLELGDSALYLCASSSGLAGAIRADTQYFGPGTRLTVL.

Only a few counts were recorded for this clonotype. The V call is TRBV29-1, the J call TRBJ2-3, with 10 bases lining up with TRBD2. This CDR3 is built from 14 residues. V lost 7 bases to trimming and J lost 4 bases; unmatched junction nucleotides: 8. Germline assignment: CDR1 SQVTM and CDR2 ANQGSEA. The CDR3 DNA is TGCAGCGGGAAGCGGGAGGGCCGCTCAGATACGCAGTATTTT. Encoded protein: CSGKREGRSDTQYF.

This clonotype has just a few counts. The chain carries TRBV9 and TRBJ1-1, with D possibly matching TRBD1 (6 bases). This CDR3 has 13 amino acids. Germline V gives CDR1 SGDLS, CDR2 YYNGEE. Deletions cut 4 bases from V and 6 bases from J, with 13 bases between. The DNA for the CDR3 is TGTGCCAGCAGCCAGCAGGGGATCGCTGAAGCTTTCTTT. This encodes CASSQQGIAEAFF.

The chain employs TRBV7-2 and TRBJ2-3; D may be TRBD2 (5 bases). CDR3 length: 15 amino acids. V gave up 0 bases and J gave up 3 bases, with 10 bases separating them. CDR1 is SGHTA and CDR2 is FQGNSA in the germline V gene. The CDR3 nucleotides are TGTGCCAGCAGCTTAGCAGGGAGCGTAACAGATACGCAGTATTTT. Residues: CASSLAGSVTDTQYF. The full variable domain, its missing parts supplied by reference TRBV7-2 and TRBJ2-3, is GAGVSQSPSNKVTEKGKDVELRCDPISGHTALYWYRQSLGQGLEFLIYFQGNSAPDKSGLPSDRFSAERTGGSVSTLTIQRTQQEDSAVYLCASSLAGSVTDTQYFGPGTRLTVL.

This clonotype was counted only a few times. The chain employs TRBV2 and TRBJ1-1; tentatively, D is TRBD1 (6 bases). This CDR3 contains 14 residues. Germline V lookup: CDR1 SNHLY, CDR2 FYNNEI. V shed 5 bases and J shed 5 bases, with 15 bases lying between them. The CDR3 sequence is CASSQQGIGTEAFF. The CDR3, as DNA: TGTGCCAGCAGTCAACAGGGAATAGGGACTGAAGCTTTCTTT.

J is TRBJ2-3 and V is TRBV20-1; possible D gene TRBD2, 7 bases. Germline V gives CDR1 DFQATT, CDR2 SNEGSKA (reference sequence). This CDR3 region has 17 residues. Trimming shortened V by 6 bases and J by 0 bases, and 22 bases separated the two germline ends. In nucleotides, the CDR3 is TGCAGTGCCCCAAACGCCCGGGGGGCTCCTAGCACAGATACGCAGTATTTT. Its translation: CSAPNARGAPSTDTQYF.

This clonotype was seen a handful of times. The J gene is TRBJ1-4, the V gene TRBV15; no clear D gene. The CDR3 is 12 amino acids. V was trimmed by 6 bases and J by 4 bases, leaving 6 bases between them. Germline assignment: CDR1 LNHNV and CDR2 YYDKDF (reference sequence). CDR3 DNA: TGTGCCACCAGTAGACGTAATGAAAAACTGTTTTTT. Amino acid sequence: CATSRRNEKLFF.

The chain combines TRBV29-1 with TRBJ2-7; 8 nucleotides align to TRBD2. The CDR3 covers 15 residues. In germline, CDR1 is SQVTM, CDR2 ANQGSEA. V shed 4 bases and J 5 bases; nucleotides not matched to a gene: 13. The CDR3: CSVAHGGAGVDEQYF. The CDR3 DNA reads TGCAGCGTTGCCCATGGGGGAGCGGGAGTTGACGAGCAGTACTTC.

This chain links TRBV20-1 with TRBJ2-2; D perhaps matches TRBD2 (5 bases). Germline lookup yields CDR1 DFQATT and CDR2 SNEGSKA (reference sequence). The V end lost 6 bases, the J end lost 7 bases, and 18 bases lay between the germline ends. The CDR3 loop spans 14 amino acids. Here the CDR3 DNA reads TGCAGTGCCGCCCCAACGGGAACCCTCGGGGAGCTGTTTTTT. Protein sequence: CSAAPTGTLGELFF.

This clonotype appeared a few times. The CDR3: CASSPNGNEQYF. The CDR3 nucleotides are TGCGCCAGCAGCCCCAATGGCAACGAGCAGTACTTC. The rearrangement links TRBV5-1 to TRBJ2-7; D call uncertain. Germline lookup yields CDR1 SGHRS and CDR2 YFSETQ. This CDR3 contains 12 residues. V was clipped by 4 bases and J by 5 bases, with 10 bases between them.

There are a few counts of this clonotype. Here the CDR3 reads CASSSPGGTSTDTQYF. The CDR3, as DNA: TGTGCCAGCAGTTCCCCAGGGGGGACTAGCACAGATACGCAGTATTTT. The chain employs TRBV28 and TRBJ2-3; a possible D gene is TRBD1 (7 bases). Per the germline V gene, CDR1 is MDHEN and CDR2 is SYDVKM. V was clipped by 4 bases and J by 0 bases, with 14 bases between them. CDR3 length: 16 amino acids.

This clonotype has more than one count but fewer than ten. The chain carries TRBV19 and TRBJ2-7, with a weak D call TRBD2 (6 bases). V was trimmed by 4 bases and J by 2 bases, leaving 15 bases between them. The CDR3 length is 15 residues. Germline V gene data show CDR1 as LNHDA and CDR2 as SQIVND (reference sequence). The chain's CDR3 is CASSTQGTGTYEQYF. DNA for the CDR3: TGTGCCAGTAGTACGCAAGGGACTGGTACCTACGAGCAGTACTTC.

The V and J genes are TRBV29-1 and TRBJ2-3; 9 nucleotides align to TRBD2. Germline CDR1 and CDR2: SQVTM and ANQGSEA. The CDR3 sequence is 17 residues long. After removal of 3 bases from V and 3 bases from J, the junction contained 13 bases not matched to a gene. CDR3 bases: TGCAGCGTTGACCCCGGGACACCGACTAGCGGAACAGATACGCAGTATTTT. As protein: CSVDPGTPTSGTDTQYF.

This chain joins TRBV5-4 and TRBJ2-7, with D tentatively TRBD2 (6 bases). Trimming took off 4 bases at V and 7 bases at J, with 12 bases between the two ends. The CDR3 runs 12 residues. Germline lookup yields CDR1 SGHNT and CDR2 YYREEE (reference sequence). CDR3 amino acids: CASSRDSREQYF. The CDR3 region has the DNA TGTGCCAGCAGCCGGGACTCCCGGGAGCAGTACTTC. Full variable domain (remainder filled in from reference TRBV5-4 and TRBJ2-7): ETGVTQSPTHLIKTRGQQVTLRCSSQSGHNTVSWYQQALGQGPQFIFQYYREEENGRGNFPPRFSGLQFPNYSSELNVNALELDDSALYLCASSRDSREQYFGPGTRLTVT.